This record concerns one T cell receptor (beta chain) sequence. Germline-derived CDR1 and CDR2 are SGHRS and YFSETQ. V shed 4 bases and J 2 bases; nucleotides not matched to a gene: 6. The CDR3 sequence is 17 residues long. The data were produced by immunoSEQ multiplex PCR, yet TCRdb's version contains in-frame clones alone and is incomplete. The sample shows 250,000 to 300,000 clones, around 87% of them seen only once. These data originate in a study of Ad26.COV2.S vaccination and SARS-CoV-2 variants. Treatment meaning: approximately 18 received Ad26.COV2.S at low or high dose, single or two shots; roughly 5 received placebo; per-sample allocation not given. Day 63 after the first vaccine or placebo injection was the time point for sampling.

The V call is TRBV5-1, the J call TRBJ2-1; 13 bases agree with TRBD2. This clonotype was obtained from a person aged 18-60 years who received the Ad26.COV2.S COVID-19 vaccine or a placebo. The sample consisted of peripheral blood, taken in a trial of Ad26.COV2.S vaccine versus placebo. The CDR3 DNA reads as TGCGCCAGCAGCCTCCCGGGACTAGCGGGACCCTACAATGAGCAGTTCTTC. Encoded protein: CASSLPGLAGPYNEQFF.